This T cell receptor beta chain stems from a study of metastatic and nonmetastatic thyroid tumors. Across the whole study: Repertoire data that came from the blood and tumor or nodule tissue of malignant and benign thyroid patients were compared.

Points from the study as a whole: Malignant tumors reportedly showed significantly higher TCR beta diversity than benign nodules in both blood and tumor.

TCRdb re-called clones via MiXCR from the PCR reads. The data hold about 19,000 clones, with approximately 30% observed a single time. Germline V gene sequence: CDR1 SGHTA, CDR2 FQGNSA. V was clipped by 5 bases and J by 6 bases, with 15 bases between them. CDR3 size: 14 residues. Prior to thyroid surgery, none of the patients had received any treatment. Notes on this clone: The antigen is not known.

The V and J genes are TRBV7-2 and TRBJ2-3; tentative D call: TRBD1 (6 bases). Sequencing used adjacent normal tissue. This clonotype was obtained from a female donor with papillary thyroid cancer or a benign thyroid nodule (not recorded which). Some clones in this sample may be carry-over from other donors' samples. The CDR3 DNA is TGTGCCAGCAGCCCAGGGGAGTACATGGATACGCAGTATTTT. This encodes CASSPGEYMDTQYF.